This record covers a single T cell receptor beta chain. At one boundary the junction diverges from the germline segment, which might be a read error. The data derive from a study of tumor-infiltrating lymphocytes in primary liver carcinoma. The CDR3 has 16 amino acids. Germline V lookup: CDR1 SGHAT, CDR2 FQNNGV. The authors made TCR beta cDNA from approximately 500 ng total RNA with a constant-region primer. Three rounds of nested multiplex PCR with slightly modified ARM-PCR produced TCR beta libraries. Amplification in the first two PCR rounds was performed using TRBV1-TRBV30 forward primers and a C-beta reverse primer for 10 cycles each. TCRdb passed the multiplex PCR reads through MiXCR, listing each CDR3 protein once. The table has some 64,000 distinct CDR3 sequences, approximately 74% seen once; the top ten hold approximately 37%. Unsorted bulk tissue, about 19-30 mg of it, served as the source for co-extraction of RNA and DNA. Chronic HBV infection, which was untreated, was present in the patients.

The chain employs TRBV11-2 and TRBJ2-5; a possible D gene is TRBD2 (6 bases). The sample comprised liver tumor tissue from sampling region 4. Noted subset: tumor region T4, right-lateral pole. The sequence derives from a man aged 40-49 years with primary liver carcinoma and hepatitis B virus infection. The CDR3 loop reads CASSQTPGGEKGTQYF. CDR3 sequence (DNA): TGTGCCAGCAGCCAAACCCCTGGCGGGGAGAAAGGGACCCAGTATTTC.